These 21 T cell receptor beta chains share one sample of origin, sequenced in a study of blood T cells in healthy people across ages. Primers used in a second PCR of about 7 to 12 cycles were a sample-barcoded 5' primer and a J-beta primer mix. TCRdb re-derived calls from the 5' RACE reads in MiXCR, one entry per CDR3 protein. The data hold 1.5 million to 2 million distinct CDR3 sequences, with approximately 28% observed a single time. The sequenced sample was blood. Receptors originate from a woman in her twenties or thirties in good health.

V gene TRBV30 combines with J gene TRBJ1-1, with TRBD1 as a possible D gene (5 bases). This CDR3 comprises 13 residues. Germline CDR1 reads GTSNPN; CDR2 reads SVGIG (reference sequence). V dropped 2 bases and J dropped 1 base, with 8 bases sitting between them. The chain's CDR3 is CAWSPGPNTEAFF. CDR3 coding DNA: TGTGCCTGGAGTCCGGGGCCGAACACTGAAGCTTTCTTT.

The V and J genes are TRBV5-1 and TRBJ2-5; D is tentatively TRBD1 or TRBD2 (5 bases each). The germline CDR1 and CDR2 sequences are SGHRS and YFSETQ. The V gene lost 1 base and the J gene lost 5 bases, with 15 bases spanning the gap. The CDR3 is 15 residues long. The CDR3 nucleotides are TGCGCCAGCAGCTTGTCCGGGACCCCAGGGGAGACCCAGTACTTC. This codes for CASSLSGTPGETQYF.

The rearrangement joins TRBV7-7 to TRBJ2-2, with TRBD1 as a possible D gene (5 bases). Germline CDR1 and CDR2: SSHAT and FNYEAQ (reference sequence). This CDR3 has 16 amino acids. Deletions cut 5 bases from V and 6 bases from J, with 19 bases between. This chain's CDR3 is CASSPLAGALPGELFF. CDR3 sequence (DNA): TGTGCCAGCAGCCCGCTCGCTGGGGCGCTTCCCGGGGAGCTGTTTTTT.

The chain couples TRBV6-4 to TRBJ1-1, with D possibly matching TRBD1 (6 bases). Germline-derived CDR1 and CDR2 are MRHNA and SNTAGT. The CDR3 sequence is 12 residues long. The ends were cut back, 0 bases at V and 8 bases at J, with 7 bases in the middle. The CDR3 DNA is TGTGCCAGCAGTGACTCGACAGGCGAAGCTTTCTTT. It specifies CASSDSTGEAFF.

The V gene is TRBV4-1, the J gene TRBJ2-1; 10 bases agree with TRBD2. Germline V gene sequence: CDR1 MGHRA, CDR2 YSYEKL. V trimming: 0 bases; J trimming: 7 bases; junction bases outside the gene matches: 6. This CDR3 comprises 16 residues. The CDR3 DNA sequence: TGCGCCAGCAGCCAAGATGTACTAGCGGGGAGAAATGAGCAGTTCTTC. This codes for CASSQDVLAGRNEQFF.

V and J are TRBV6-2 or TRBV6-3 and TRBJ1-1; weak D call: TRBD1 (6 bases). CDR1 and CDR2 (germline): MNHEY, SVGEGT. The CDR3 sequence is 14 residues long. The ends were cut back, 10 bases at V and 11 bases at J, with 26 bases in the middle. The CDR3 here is CANITLHRALRAFF. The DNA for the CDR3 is TGTGCCAACATTACTCTCCACAGGGCCCTAAGGGCTTTCTTT.

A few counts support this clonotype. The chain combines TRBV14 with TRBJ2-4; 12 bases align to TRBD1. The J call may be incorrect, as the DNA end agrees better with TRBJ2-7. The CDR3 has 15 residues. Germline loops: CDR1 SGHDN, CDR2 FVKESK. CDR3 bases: TGTGCCAGCAGCCCACCGGGACAGGGGGCTAACGAGCAGTACTTC. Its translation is CASSPPGQGANEQYF.

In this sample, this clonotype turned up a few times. The chain's CDR3 is CASSLSLLAGRTDTQYF. CDR3 nucleotide sequence: TGTGCCAGCAGCTTATCGTTGTTAGCGGGCCGCACAGATACGCAGTATTTT. The chain links TRBV7-2 to TRBJ2-3; 7 positions agree with TRBD2. The J segment lost 1 base and the V segment lost 2 bases, leaving 9 bases of the junction unmatched. CDR1 is SGHTA and CDR2 is FQGNSA in the germline V gene. The CDR3 totals 17 residues. Drawing the rest from reference TRBV7-2 and TRBJ2-3, the complete variable domain is GAGVSQSPSNKVTEKGKDVELRCDPISGHTALYWYRQSLGQGLEFLIYFQGNSAPDKSGLPSDRFSAERTGGSVSTLTIQRTQQEDSAVYLCASSLSLLAGRTDTQYFGPGTRLTVL.

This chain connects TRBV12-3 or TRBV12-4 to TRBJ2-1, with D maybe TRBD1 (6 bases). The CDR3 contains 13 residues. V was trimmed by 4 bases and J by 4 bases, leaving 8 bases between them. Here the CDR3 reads CASSYGTYNEQFF. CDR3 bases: TGTGCCAGCAGTTATGGGACATACAATGAGCAGTTCTTC.

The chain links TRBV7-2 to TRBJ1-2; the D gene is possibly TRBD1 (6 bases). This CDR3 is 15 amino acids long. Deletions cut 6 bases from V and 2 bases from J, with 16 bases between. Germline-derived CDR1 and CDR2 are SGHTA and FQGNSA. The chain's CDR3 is CASSLQGIRNYGYTF. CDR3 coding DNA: TGTGCCAGCAGTTTACAGGGTATACGGAACTATGGCTACACCTTC.

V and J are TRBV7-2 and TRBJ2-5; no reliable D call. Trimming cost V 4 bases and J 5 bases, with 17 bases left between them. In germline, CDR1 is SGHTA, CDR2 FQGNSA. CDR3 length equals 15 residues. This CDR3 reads CASSYLGSPKETQYF. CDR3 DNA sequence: TGTGCCAGCAGCTATCTGGGGTCCCCGAAGGAGACCCAGTACTTC.

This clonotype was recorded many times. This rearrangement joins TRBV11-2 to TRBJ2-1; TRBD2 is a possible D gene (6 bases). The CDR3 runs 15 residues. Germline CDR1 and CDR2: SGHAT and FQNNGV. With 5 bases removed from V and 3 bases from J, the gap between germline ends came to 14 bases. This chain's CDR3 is CASSPGTGYYNEQFF. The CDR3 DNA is TGTGCCAGCAGCCCAGGGACTGGGTACTACAATGAGCAGTTCTTC.

The CDR3 reads CASSEWVAGVYGYTF. For the CDR3, the DNA is TGTGCCAGCAGTGAGTGGGTGGCGGGGGTCTATGGCTACACCTTC. V is TRBV6-1 and J is TRBJ1-2, with D possibly matching TRBD1 (5 bases). Deletions cut 3 bases from V and 4 bases from J, with 15 bases between. This CDR3 has 15 residues. The germline V gene has CDR1 MNHNS and CDR2 SASEGT.

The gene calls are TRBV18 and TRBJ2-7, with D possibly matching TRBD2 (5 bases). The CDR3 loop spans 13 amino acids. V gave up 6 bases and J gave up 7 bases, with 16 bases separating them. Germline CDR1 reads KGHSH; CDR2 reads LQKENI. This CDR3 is CASSRVEGNEQYF. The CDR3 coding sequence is TGTGCCAGCTCCCGCGTCGAGGGAAATGAGCAGTACTTC. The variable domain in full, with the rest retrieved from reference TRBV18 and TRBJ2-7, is NAGVMQNPRHLVRRRGQEARLRCSPMKGHSHVYWYRQLPEEGLKFMVYLQKENIIDESGMPKERFSAEFPKEGPSILRIQQVVRGDSAAYFCASSRVEGNEQYFGPGTRLTVT.

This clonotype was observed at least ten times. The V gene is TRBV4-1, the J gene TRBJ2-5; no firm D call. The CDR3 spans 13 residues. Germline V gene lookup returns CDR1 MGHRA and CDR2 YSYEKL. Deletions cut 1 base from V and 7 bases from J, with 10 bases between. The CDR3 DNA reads TGCGCCAGCAGCCAAGGGACCGTTGGGACCCAGTACTTC. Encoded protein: CASSQGTVGTQYF.

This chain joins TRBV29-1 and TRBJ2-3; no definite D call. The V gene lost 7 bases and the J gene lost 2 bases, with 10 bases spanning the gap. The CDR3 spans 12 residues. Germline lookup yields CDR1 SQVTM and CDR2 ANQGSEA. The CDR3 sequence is CSGRQFTDTQYF. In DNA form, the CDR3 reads TGCAGCGGTCGGCAGTTCACAGATACGCAGTATTTT.

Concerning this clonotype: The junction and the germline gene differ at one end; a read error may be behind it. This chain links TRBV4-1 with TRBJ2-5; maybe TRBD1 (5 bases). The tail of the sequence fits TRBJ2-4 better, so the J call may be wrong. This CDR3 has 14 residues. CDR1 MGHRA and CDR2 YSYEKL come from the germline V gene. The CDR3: CDSTPETEKNIQYF. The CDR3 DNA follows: TGCGACAGCACCCCTGAGACAGAGAAAAACATTCAGTACTTC.

The CDR3 protein is CSATAWSAGYGYTF. The CDR3 coding sequence is TGCAGTGCTACCGCTTGGAGTGCTGGCTATGGCTACACCTTC. The chain has TRBV20-1 and TRBJ1-2, with D uncertain. The germline CDR1 and CDR2 sequences are DFQATT and SNEGSKA (reference sequence). The CDR3 has 14 amino acids. The V end was cut by 4 bases, the J end by 4 bases, with 16 bases between.

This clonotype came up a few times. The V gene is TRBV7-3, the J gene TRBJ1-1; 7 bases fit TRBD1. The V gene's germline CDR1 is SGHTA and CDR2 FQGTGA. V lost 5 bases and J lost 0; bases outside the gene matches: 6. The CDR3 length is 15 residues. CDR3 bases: TGTGCCAGCAGCCCACAGGGGCTTGTGAACACTGAAGCTTTCTTT. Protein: CASSPQGLVNTEAFF.

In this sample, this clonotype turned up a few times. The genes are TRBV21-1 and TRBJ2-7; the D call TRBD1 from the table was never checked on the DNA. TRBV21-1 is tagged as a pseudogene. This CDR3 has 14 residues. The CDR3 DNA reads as TGTGCCAGGAGGGACAGGGGGAGGACCTACGAGCAGTACTTC. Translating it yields CARRDRGRTYEQYF.

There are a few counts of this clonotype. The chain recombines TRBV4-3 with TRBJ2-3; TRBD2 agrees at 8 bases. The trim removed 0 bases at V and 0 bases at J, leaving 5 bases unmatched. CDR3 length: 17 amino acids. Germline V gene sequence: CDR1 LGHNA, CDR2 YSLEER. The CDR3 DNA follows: TGCGCCAGCAGCCAAGATCGTGGGACTAGGAGCACAGATACGCAGTATTTT. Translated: CASSQDRGTRSTDTQYF.